This T cell receptor (beta chain) is from a study of blood T cell repertoires in COVID-19. Study in general: Both acute and convalescent COVID-19 samples were obtained from the United States, Italy and Spain. In each case, the material was cDNA or gDNA derived from T cells, B-cell-depleted T cells, or PBMCs.

Sequencing used immunoSEQ multiplex PCR; TCRdb keeps in-frame clones, though not all of them. Of 160,000 or so clones detected, more than 80% appear once; the ten largest clones hold approximately 2.9%. The CDR3 covers 16 residues. Per germline, CDR1 KGHSH and CDR2 LQKENI. J was trimmed by 0 bases and V by 6 bases; bases with no gene match: 7. Sequenced: peripheral blood. This clonotype was sampled from a man aged 60 to 69 with acute or convalescent COVID-19. The J gene is TRBJ2-2, the V gene TRBV18; 7 bases fit TRBD1. CDR3 sequence: CASSRTGTANTGELFF. The CDR3 DNA reads TGTGCCAGCTCCCGGACCGGGACAGCGAACACCGGGGAGCTGTTTTTT. The full variable domain, completed using reference TRBV18 and TRBJ2-2, is NAGVMQNPRHLVRRRGQEARLRCSPMKGHSHVYWYRQLPEEGLKFMVYLQKENIIDESGMPKERFSAEFPKEGPSILRIQQVVRGDSAAYFCASSRTGTANTGELFFGEGSRLTVL.